This record looks at one T cell receptor (beta chain) sequence and its context. This sample was taken from a study of blood T cell repertoires in COVID-19. Overall study context: Researchers got acute and convalescent COVID-19 samples from the United States, Italy and Spain. T cells, B-cell-depleted T cells, or PBMCs supplied cDNA or gDNA.

This CDR3 contains 13 residues. The germline CDR1 and CDR2 sequences are SQVTM and ANQGSEA. The V end lost 3 bases, the J end lost 3 bases, and 10 bases lay between the germline ends. Per the study methods: Reference gene primer amplification in the assay estimated nucleated cell counts. Assay: immunoSEQ multiplex PCR; the TCRdb copy retains only in-frame clones and omits some. Clonal size and the V and J genes are those of that table, whereas D and trimming came from the DNA. The data contain 240,000 or so clones, about four fifths of them singletons. The TCR originated in a man aged 25-40 years who had recovered from COVID-19. This chain links TRBV29-1 with TRBJ2-3, with D perhaps matching TRBD2 (5 bases). Sequenced input: peripheral blood. The CDR3 coding sequence is TGCAGCGTTGACGGGGAGTTTACAGATACGCAGTATTTT. Protein: CSVDGEFTDTQYF.